The 2 T cell receptor beta chains presented below share a single source sample, sequenced in a study of human T cells and chemical hapten exposure. Sample time point: patch test 2, 6 weeks after DPC sensitization. The sample's treatment: therapeutic diphenylcyclopropenone sensitization with weekly scalp DPC. TCRdb reprocessed the RACE reads via MiXCR and lists one record per CDR3 protein. The table records around 100,000 distinct CDR3 sequences, about an eighth of them present only once. Sequencing was performed on whole blood, taken in connection with sensitization to the hapten diphenylcyclopropenone (DPC). Receptors originate from a middle-aged woman with alopecia areata. Some clones in this sample may be carry-over from other donors' samples.

The V and J genes are TRBV12-3 or TRBV12-4 and TRBJ1-5; D is ambiguous. The CDR3 covers 16 residues. With 7 bases removed from V and 0 bases from J, the gap between germline ends came to 16 bases. The chain's CDR3 is CASTLGIVRSNQPQHF. The CDR3, as DNA: TGTGCCAGCACTTTGGGGATAGTCCGTAGCAATCAGCCCCAGCATTTT.

This clonotype has a handful of counts. This chain joins TRBV12-3 or TRBV12-4 and TRBJ2-7, with D unresolved. V was cut by 3 bases and J by 2 bases, with 8 bases left in between. CDR3 length equals 13 residues. Written as DNA, the CDR3 is TGTGCCAGCAGTTTGTTTGGGGCCTACGAGCAGTACTTC. This codes for CASSLFGAYEQYF.